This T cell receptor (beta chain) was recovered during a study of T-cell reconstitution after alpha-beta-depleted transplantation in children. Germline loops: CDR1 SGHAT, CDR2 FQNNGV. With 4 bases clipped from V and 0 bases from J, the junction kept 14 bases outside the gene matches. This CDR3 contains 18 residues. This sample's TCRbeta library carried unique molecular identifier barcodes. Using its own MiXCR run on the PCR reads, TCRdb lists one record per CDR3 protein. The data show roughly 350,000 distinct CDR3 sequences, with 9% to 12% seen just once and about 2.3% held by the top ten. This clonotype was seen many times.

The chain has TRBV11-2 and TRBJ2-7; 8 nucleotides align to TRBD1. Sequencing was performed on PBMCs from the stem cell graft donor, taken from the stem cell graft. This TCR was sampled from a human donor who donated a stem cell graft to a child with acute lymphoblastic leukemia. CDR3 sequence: CASSSIRGDRTSSYEQYF. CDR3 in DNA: TGTGCCAGCAGCTCGATAAGGGGGGACAGGACGAGCTCCTACGAGCAGTACTTC.